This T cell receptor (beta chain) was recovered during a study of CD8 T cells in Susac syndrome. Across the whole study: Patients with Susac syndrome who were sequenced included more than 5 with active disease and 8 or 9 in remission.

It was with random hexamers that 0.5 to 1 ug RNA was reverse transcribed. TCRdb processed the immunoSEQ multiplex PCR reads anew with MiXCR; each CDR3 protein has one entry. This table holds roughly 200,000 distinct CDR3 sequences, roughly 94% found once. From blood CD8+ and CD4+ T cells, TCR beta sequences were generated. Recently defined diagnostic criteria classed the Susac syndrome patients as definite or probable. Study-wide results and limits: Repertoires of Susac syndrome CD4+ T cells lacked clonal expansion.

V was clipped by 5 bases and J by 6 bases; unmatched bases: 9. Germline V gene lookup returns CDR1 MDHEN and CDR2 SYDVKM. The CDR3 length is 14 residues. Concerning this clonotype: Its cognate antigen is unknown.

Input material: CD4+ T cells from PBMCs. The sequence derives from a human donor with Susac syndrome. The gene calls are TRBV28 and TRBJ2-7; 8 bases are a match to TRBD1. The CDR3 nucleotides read TGTGCCAGCAGTAGCCCGGGACAGGCTCCCGAGCAGTACTTC. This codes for CASSSPGQAPEQYF.